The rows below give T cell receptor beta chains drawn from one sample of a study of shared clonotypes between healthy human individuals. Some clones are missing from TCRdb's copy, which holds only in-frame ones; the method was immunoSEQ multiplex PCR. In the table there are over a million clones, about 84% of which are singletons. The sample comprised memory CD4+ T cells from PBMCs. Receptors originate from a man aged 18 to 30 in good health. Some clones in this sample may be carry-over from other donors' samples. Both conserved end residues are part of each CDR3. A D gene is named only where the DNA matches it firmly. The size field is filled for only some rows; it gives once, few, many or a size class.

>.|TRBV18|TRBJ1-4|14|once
CASSPRQTNEKLFF
TGTGCCAGCTCACCACGGCAGACCAATGAAAAACTGTTTTTT
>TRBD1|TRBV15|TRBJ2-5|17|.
CATRVFGQGGRWETQYF
TGTGCCACCCGCGTGTTTGGACAGGGTGGTCGTTGGGAGACCCAGTACTTC
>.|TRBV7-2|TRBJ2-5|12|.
CASSAQRETQYF
TGTGCCAGCAGCGCTCAGCGAGAGACCCAGTACTTC
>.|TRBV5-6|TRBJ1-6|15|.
CASSSRTDYNSPLHF
TGTGCCAGCAGCTCAAGGACTGACTATAATTCACCCCTCCACTTT
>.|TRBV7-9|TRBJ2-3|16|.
CASSLGRRGSPDTQYF
TGTGCCAGCAGCTTAGGGCGGAGGGGGTCCCCAGATACGCAGTATTTT
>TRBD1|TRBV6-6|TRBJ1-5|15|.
CASKGITGGSQPQHF
TGTGCCAGCAAGGGAATCACAGGGGGTAGTCAGCCCCAGCATTTT
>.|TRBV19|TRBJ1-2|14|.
CASSISFRDYGYTF
TGTGCCAGTAGTATCTCTTTCCGCGACTATGGCTACACCTTC
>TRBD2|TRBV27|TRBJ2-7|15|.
CASSFGRGSEREQYF
TGTGCCAGCAGTTTCGGGCGGGGGTCCGAAAGGGAGCAGTACTTC
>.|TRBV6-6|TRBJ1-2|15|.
CASSTPSGRYYGYTF
TGTGCCAGCAGTACGCCCTCAGGCAGGTACTATGGCTACACCTTC
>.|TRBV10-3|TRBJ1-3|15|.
CAIRPSGTSGNTIYF
TGTGCCATCAGGCCCAGTGGGACTTCTGGAAACACCATATATTTT
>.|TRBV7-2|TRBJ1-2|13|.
CASSRTGKYGYTF
TGTGCCAGCAGCCGAACAGGAAAATATGGCTACACCTTC
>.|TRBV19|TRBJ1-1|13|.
CASTKQQNTEAFF
TGTGCCAGTACCAAACAACAGAACACTGAAGCTTTCTTT
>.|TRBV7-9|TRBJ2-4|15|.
CASSWRGDSGSIQYF
TGTGCCAGCAGCTGGAGGGGGGATAGCGGAAGCATTCAGTACTTC
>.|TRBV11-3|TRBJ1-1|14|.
CASSPDRLNTEAFF
TGTGCCAGCAGCCCAGACAGGCTGAACACTGAAGCTTTCTTT
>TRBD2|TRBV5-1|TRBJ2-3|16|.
CASSSGTSGNTDTQYF
TGCGCCAGCAGCTCAGGGACTAGCGGAAACACAGATACGCAGTATTTT
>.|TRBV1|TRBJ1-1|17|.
CTSSQDQGHSMNTEAFF
TGCACCAGCAGCCAAGACCAAGGACATTCCATGAACACTGAAGCTTTCTTT
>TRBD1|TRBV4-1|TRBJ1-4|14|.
CASRTWDRPEKLFF
TGCGCCAGCAGGACTTGGGACAGACCCGAAAAACTGTTTTTT
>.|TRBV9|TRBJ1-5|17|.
CASSVGWGQTSNQPQHF
TGTGCCAGCAGCGTAGGTTGGGGGCAGACTAGCAATCAGCCCCAGCATTTT
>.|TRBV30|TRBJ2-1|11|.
CAWAGNNEQFF
TGTGCCTGGGCAGGAAACAATGAGCAGTTCTTC
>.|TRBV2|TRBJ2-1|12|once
CASSERVSGQFF
TGTGCCAGCAGTGAGCGAGTTAGCGGGCAGTTCTTC
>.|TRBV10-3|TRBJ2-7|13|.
CAIWWRLTYEQYF
TGTGCCATCTGGTGGCGACTCACCTACGAGCAGTACTTC
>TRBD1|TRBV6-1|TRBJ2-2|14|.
CATALTGGFGELFF
TGTGCCACCGCTTTGACAGGGGGCTTCGGGGAGCTGTTTTTT
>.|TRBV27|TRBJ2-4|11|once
CASSLSGIQYF
TGTGCCAGCAGTTTAAGTGGCATTCAGTACTTC
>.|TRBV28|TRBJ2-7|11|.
CASSERLGQYF
TGTGCCAGCAGCGAACGCCTCGGGCAGTACTTC
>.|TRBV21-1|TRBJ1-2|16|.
CASSKVDRERDYGYTF
TGTGCCAGCAGCAAAGTAGACAGGGAGAGGGACTATGGCTACACCTTC
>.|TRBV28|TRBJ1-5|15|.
CASSPNPTGPQPQHF
TGTGCCAGCAGTCCGAACCCTACAGGGCCTCAGCCCCAGCATTTT
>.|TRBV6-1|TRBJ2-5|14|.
CASRVPSPGETQYF
TGTGCCAGCAGGGTCCCCTCCCCCGGAGAGACCCAGTACTTC